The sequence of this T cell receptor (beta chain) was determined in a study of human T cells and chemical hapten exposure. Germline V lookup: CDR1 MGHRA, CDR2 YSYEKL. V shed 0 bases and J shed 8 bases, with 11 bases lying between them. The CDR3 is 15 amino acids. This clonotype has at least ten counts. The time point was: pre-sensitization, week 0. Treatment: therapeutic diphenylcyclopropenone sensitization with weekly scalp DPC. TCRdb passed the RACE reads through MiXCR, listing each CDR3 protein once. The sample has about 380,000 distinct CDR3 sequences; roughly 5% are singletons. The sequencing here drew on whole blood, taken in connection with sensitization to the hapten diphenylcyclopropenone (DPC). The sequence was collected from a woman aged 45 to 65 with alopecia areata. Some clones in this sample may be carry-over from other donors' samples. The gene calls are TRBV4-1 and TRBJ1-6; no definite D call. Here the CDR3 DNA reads TGCGCCAGCAGCCAAGATACGGGTAAACATTCACCCCTCCACTTT. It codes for CASSQDTGKHSPLHF.